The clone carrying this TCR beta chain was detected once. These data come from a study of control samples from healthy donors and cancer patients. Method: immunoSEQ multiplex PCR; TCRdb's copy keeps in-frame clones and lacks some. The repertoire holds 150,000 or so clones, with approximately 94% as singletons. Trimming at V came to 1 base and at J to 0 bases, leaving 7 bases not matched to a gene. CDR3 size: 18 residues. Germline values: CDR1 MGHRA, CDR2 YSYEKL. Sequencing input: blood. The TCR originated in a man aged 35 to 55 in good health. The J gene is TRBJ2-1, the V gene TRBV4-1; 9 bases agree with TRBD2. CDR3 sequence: CASSQGLAGKSSYNEQFF. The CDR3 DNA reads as TGCGCCAGCAGCCAAGGGCTAGCGGGAAAAAGCTCCTACAATGAGCAGTTCTTC.